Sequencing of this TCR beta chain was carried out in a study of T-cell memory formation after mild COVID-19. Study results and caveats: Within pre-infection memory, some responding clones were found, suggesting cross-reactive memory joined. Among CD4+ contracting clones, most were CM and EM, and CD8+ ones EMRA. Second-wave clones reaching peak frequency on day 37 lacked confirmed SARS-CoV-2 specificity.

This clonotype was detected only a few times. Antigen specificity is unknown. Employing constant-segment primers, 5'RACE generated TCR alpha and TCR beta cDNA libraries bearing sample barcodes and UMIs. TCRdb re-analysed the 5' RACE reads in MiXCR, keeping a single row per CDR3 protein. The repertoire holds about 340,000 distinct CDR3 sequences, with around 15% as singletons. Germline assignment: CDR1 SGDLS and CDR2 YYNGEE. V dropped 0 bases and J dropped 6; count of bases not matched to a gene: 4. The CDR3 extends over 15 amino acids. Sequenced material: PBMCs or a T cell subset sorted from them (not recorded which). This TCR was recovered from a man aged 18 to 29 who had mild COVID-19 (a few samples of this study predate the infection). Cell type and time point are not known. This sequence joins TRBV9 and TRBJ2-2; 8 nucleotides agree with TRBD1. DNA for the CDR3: TGTGCCAGCAGCGTAGAACAGGGGGAAGCCGGGGAGCTGTTTTTT. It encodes CASSVEQGEAGELFF.